This T cell receptor beta chain was sequenced for a study of OX40 agonist ivuxolimab in advanced cancers. Concerning this clone itself: Its target is unknown.

Germline V gene sequence: CDR1 GTSNPN, CDR2 SVGIG (reference sequence). V shed 3 bases and J shed 4 bases, with 9 bases lying between them. The CDR3 covers 12 residues. Profiled with immunoSEQ multiplex PCR; TCRdb holds only in-frame clones, not every one. Among approximately 62,000 clones listed, approximately 86% were seen once. Study-wide results and limits: The study found among the lowest clonal expansion in partial responders at 0.1-3.0 mg/kg.

The chain employs TRBV30 and TRBJ1-1; a possible D gene is TRBD1 (6 bases). The sequence came from an adult with an advanced solid tumor such as melanoma, head and neck, liver or kidney cancer. The input for sequencing was CD4+ or CD8+ T cells sorted from blood, taken in a trial of the OX40 agonist ivuxolimab. Here the CDR3 reads CAWRARGTEAFF. CDR3 DNA: TGTGCCTGGAGGGCCAGGGGCACTGAAGCTTTCTTT. Full variable domain (rest looked up from reference TRBV30 and TRBJ1-1): SQTIHQWPATLVQPVGSPLSLECTVEGTSNPNLYWYRQAAGRGLQLLFYSVGIGQISSEVPQNLSASRPQDRQFILSSKKLLLSDSGFYLCAWRARGTEAFFGQGTRLTVV.